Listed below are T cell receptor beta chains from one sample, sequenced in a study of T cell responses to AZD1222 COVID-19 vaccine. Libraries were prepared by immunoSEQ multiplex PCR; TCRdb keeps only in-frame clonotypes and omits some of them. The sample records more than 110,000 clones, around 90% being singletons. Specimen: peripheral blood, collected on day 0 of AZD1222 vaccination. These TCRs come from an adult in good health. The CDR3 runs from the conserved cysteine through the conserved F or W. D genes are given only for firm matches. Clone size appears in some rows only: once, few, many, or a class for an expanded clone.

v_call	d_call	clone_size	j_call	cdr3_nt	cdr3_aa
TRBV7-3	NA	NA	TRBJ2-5	TGTGCCAGCAGCTCCGGACTAGGGGGGGAGACCCAGTACTTC	CASSSGLGGETQYF
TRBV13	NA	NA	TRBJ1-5	TGTGCCAGCAGCACGAATAGGGGCCGGGATCAGCCCCAGCATTTT	CASSTNRGRDQPQHF
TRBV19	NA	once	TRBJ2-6	TGTGCCAGTAGTATATCAGGCAGAGGTGTTTCTGGGGCCAACGTCCTGACTTTC	CASSISGRGVSGANVLTF
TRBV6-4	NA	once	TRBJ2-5	TGTGCCAGCATGGTCAGAGGGCAGGGAATACAAGAGACCCAGTACTTC	CASMVRGQGIQETQYF
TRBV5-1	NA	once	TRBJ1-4	TGCGCCAGCAGCTTGGTCGGGCCCGTACAAGATGAAAAACTGTTTTTT	CASSLVGPVQDEKLFF
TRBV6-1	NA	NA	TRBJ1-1	TGTGCCAGCAGTGAACGGTCCAGGGAGGGAGCTTTCTTT	CASSERSREGAFF
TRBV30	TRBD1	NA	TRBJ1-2	TGTGCCTCCCCTCACCTGTCAGGGGGAGGCTATGGCTACACCTTC	CASPHLSGGGYGYTF
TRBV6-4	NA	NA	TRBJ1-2	TGTGCCAGCAGTGACTCTCAAAGGGCAGGCGGGAACTATGGCTACACCTTC	CASSDSQRAGGNYGYTF
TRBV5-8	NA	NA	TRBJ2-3	TGTGCCAGCAGCCGGGACAGCACAGATACGCAGTATTTT	CASSRDSTDTQYF
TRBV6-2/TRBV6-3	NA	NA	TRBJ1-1	TGTGCCAGCAGTTATGGCTCGTTAGGGGGCACTGAAGCTTTCTTT	CASSYGSLGGTEAFF
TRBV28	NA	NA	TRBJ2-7	TGTGCCAGCAGTTTACTAAGGCGGGCCCACTACGAGCAGTACTTC	CASSLLRRAHYEQYF
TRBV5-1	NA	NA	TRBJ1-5	TGCGCCAGCAGCTTGGACGGAGGCGGCAATCAGCCCCAGCATTTT	CASSLDGGGNQPQHF
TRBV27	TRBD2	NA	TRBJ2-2	TGTGCCAGCAGTTCCCCGGGACTAGCGGGAGGTGTCGGGGAGCTGTTTTTT	CASSSPGLAGGVGELFF
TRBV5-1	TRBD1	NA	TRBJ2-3	TGCGCCAGCAGCCTGGGACAGAGCACAGATACGCAGTATTTT	CASSLGQSTDTQYF
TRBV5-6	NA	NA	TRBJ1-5	TGTGCCAGCAGCTTGGGAGGCTCTAGCAATCAGCCCCAGCATTTT	CASSLGGSSNQPQHF
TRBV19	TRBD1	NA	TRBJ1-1	TGTGCCAGTAGTATGGACAGAATTCAGGGGGTCACTGAAGCTTTCTTT	CASSMDRIQGVTEAFF
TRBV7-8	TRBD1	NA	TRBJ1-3	TGTGCCAGCAGCTCATGGAGGTCAGGGGGCCGGGGAAACACCATATATTTT	CASSSWRSGGRGNTIYF
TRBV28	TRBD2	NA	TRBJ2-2	TGTGCCAGCAGTGCTACTAGCGGGAGTGGTCCCGGGGAGCTGTTTTTT	CASSATSGSGPGELFF
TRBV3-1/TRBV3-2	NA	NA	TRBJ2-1	TGTGCCAGCAGTCGAAAGATGGTCCCTGGGCCCGGGACAACTTACAATGAGCAGTTCTTC	CASSRKMVPGPGTTYNEQFF
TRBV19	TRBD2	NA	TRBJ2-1	TGTGCCAGTAGTATAGGGGGTAGCGGGAGTCAAAATGAGCAGTTCTTC	CASSIGGSGSQNEQFF
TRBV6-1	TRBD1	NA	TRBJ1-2	TGTGCCAGCAGTGAAAGACGAAGGACAGGGGGCGCCTCTGGCTACACCTTC	CASSERRRTGGASGYTF
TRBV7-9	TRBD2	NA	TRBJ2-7	TGTGCCAGCAGCTTAGCTAGGGCGGGAGGTTTCTACGAGCAGTACTTC	CASSLARAGGFYEQYF
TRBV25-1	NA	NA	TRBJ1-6	TGTGCCAGCAGTGTAGACAGCGTCTATAATTCACCCCTCCACTTT	CASSVDSVYNSPLHF
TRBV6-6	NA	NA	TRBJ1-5	TGTGCCAGCCGCAAGGACAGAGCCTTCAATCAGCCCCAGCATTTT	CASRKDRAFNQPQHF
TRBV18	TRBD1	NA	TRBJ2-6	TGTGCCAGCTCACCGATTCGGACAGGGGATTCGGGGGCCAACGTCCTGACTTTC	CASSPIRTGDSGANVLTF
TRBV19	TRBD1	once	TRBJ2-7	TGTGCCAGTGGACAGGGCGGCGCCTACGAGCAGTACTTC	CASGQGGAYEQYF
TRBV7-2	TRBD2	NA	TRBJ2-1	TGTGCCAGCAGCTTAGCCCTAGCGGGAGCGTACAATGAGCAGTTCTTC	CASSLALAGAYNEQFF